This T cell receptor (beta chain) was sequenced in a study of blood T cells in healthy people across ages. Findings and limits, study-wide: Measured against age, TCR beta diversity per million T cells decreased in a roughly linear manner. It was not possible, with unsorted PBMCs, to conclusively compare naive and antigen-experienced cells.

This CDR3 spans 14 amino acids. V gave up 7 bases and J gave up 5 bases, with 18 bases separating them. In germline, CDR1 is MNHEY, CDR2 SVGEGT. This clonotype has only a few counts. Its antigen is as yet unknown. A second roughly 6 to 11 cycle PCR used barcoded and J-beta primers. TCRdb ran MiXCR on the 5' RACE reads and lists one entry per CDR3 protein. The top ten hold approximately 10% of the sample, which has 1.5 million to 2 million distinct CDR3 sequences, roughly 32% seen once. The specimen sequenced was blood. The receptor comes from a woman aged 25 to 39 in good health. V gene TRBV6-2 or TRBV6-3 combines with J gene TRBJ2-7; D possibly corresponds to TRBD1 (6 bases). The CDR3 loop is CASTLAGATNEQYF. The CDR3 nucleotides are TGTGCCAGCACCTTGGCAGGGGCGACGAACGAGCAGTACTTC.